Sequencing of this T cell receptor beta chain was carried out in a study of cytomegalovirus exposure and HLA in healthy donors. The CDR3 has 15 residues. CDR1 is SGHRS and CDR2 is YFSETQ in the germline V gene. Trimming took off 5 bases at V and 0 bases at J, with 15 bases between the two ends. Use of 60 Vbeta and 13 Jbeta primers characterized the PCR. Assay: immunoSEQ multiplex PCR; the TCRdb copy retains only in-frame clones and omits some. The table includes under 200,000 clones, 68% detected once. The chain has TRBV5-1 and TRBJ2-7; possible D gene TRBD2, 5 bases. The sequenced sample was PBMCs. The TCR originated in a man aged 45-60 years in good health and CMV-seronegative. The CDR3 protein is CASREGGYSSYEQYF. CDR3 nucleotide sequence: TGCGCCAGCAGGGAAGGAGGCTATAGCTCCTACGAGCAGTACTTC.